This TCR beta chain was sequenced in a study of T cell responses to AZD1222 COVID-19 vaccine. Overall study findings and caveats: Nearly half of spike-specific TCRs reportedly target variant regions that are unmutated in the B.1.351 and B.1.1.7 variants. The number of AZD1222 recipients seropositive at baseline was only five or six. Increased Spike-specific TCR breadth and depth were observed after two AZD1222 doses.

About this clone: What it recognizes is unknown.

Looked up from germline, CDR1 is SGDLS and CDR2 is YYNGEE. V was pared by 0 bases and J by 4 bases, with 14 bases between. The CDR3 runs 15 residues. The data were produced by immunoSEQ multiplex PCR, yet TCRdb's version contains in-frame clones alone and is incomplete. The table lists about 100,000 clones, roughly 85% of them singletons. The sequence was collected from an adult in good health. This material consisted of peripheral blood, taken on day 0 of AZD1222 vaccination. V and J are TRBV9 and TRBJ2-7; D gene unclear. CDR3 sequence (DNA): TGTGCCAGCAGCGTAGATAACGGCCGCTCATACGAGCAGTACTTC. It translates to CASSVDNGRSYEQYF.